The 8 T cell receptor beta chains presented below share a single source sample, sequenced in a study of cytomegalovirus exposure and HLA in healthy donors. Both 60 Vbeta primers and 13 Jbeta primers went into the PCR. TCRdb's copy holds only in-frame clones and misses some; the assay was immunoSEQ multiplex PCR. The table includes approximately 190,000 clones, 75% to 90% detected once. Material: PBMCs. Receptors originate from a man aged 25 to 40 in good health and CMV-seronegative.

The CDR3 region is CASQDHLQPQHF. In DNA form, the CDR3 reads TGTGCCAGCCAGGATCATCTCCAGCCCCAGCATTTT. The chain carries TRBV19 and TRBJ1-5; D gene unclear. Trimming removed 9 bases at V and 7 bases at J, with 13 bases between. Per germline, CDR1 LNHDA and CDR2 SQIVND (reference sequence). This CDR3 contains 12 residues.

The chain couples TRBV4-3 to TRBJ1-6, with no clear D. Per germline, CDR1 LGHNA and CDR2 YSLEER. Trimming removed 4 bases from V and 7 bases from J, with 11 bases in between. This CDR3 region has 14 residues. The CDR3 spells CASSLGRTNSPLHF. DNA of the CDR3: TGCGCCAGCAGCCTTGGGAGGACGAATTCACCCCTCCACTTT.

The V gene is TRBV5-4, the J gene TRBJ2-6, with TRBD2 matching over 10 bases. V was pared by 10 bases and J by 3 bases, with 10 bases of the junction left unmatched. CDR1 and CDR2 from the germline V gene are SGHNT and YYREEE (reference sequence). The CDR3 contains 16 residues. The CDR3 region is CAYGASGSRGANVLTF. Written as DNA, the CDR3 is TGTGCCTATGGGGCTAGCGGGAGTCGTGGGGCCAACGTCCTGACTTTC. Complete variable domain (other parts from reference TRBV5-4 and TRBJ2-6): ETGVTQSPTHLIKTRGQQVTLRCSSQSGHNTVSWYQQALGQGPQFIFQYYREEENGRGNFPPRFSGLQFPNYSSELNVNALELDDSALYLCAYGASGSRGANVLTFGAGSRLTVL.

The chain has TRBV5-1 and TRBJ1-1; 10 positions match TRBD1. CDR1 and CDR2 (germline): SGHRS, YFSETQ. With 1 base clipped from V and 14 bases from J, the junction kept 20 bases outside the gene matches. The CDR3 spans 17 residues. CDR3 bases: TGCGCCAGCAGCTTGTCGACACCGGGACAGGGGTCGTGGAGGGTCTTCTTT. Translated: CASSLSTPGQGSWRVFF. Full variable domain (outside the CDR3, taken from reference TRBV5-1 and TRBJ1-1): KAGVTQTPRYLIKTRGQQVTLSCSPISGHRSVSWYQQTPGQGLQFLFEYFSETQRNKGNFPGRFSGRQFSNSRSEMNVSTLELGDSALYLCASSLSTPGQGSWRVFFGQGTRLTVV.

Notes on this clone: Mismatch with germline at one junction end may stem from a read error. The chain links TRBV11-3 to TRBJ2-5; 12 bases match TRBD2. The germline V gene encodes CDR1 SGHNT and CDR2 YENEEA. This CDR3 region has 16 residues. The CDR3 nucleotides read TGTGCCGGCAGCTCCCGGACTAGCGGGGTGCAAGAGACCCAGTACTTC. Its protein is CAGSSRTSGVQETQYF.

This chain joins TRBV11-3 and TRBJ2-5, with TRBD1 matching over 11 bases. V lost 5 bases, J lost 1 base, and 12 bases stayed unmatched. The CDR3 covers 18 residues. Germline V gene sequence: CDR1 SGHNT, CDR2 YENEEA. The CDR3 spells CASSHSAGTGGFQETQYF. CDR3 sequence (DNA): TGTGCCAGCAGCCATAGCGCCGGGACAGGGGGATTCCAAGAGACCCAGTACTTC.

This clone was found a few times. The CDR3 loop is CASSVGQKYGYTF. As DNA, the CDR3 is TGTGCCAGCAGCGTCGGACAGAAATATGGCTACACCTTC. V usage is TRBV6-5 and J usage is TRBJ1-2; possible D gene TRBD1, 6 bases. Trimming cost V 6 bases and J 5 bases, with 13 bases left between them. Germline V gene lookup returns CDR1 MNHEY and CDR2 SVGAGI. CDR3 length equals 13 residues.

The V and J genes are TRBV29-1 and TRBJ2-3; 8 positions agree with TRBD1. Losses at the gene ends were 3 bases for V and 5 bases for J; bases not matched to a gene: 13. Germline assignment: CDR1 SQVTM and CDR2 ANQGSEA. This CDR3 has 16 residues. The CDR3 loop reads CSVDEWGTGPGDTQYF. As DNA, the CDR3 is TGCAGCGTTGACGAATGGGGGACAGGTCCCGGAGATACGCAGTATTTT.